This entry is about one TCR beta chain. With 2 bases removed from V and 2 bases from J, the gap between germline ends came to 6 bases. Per the germline V gene, CDR1 is MNHEY and CDR2 is SVGAGI. This CDR3 has 13 residues. Generated by immunoSEQ multiplex PCR, the TCRdb table keeps only in-frame clones and is missing some. The sample contains about 120,000 clones, 70% to 90% of which appear only once. The data stem from a study of T cell responses to AZD1222 COVID-19 vaccine. The V gene is TRBV6-5, the J gene TRBJ1-1; no firm D call. The clonotype comes from an adult in good health. Source: peripheral blood, taken on day 0 of AZD1222 vaccination. This CDR3 reads CASSYQVNTEAFF. CDR3 coding DNA: TGTGCCAGCAGTTACCAGGTAAACACTGAAGCTTTCTTT.